These T cell receptor beta chains were read from a single sample in a study of T cells expressing NK-cell markers. From the 5' RACE reads, TCRdb lists one entry per CDR3 protein and no DNA. Here the sample table reports a few hundred thousand distinct CDR3 sequences. Specimen: blood T cells: a sorted CD56 or NKG2C T cell subset, CD4+ or CD8+ T cells, or bulk PBMC T cells (not recorded which). Receptors originate from a man aged 18-70 years in good health. Each CDR3 is given with its conserved first and last residue. Fields, in order: J gene, V gene, CDR3 protein.

J: TRBJ2-5; V: TRBV24-1; CDR3: CATSGTGNRWETQYF
J: TRBJ2-1; V: TRBV6-5; CDR3: CASVFPLAGGPNEQFF
J: TRBJ2-3; V: TRBV10-3; CDR3: CAISGTGGFSTDTQYF
J: TRBJ2-7; V: TRBV10-3; CDR3: CAAGDIQGEQYF
J: TRBJ1-6; V: TRBV19; CDR3: CASSFKTDSPLHF
J: TRBJ2-7; V: TRBV5-1; CDR3: CASSLGLAPRARSYEQYF
J: TRBJ2-7; V: TRBV25-1; CDR3: CASSERRTSGVQYF
J: TRBJ2-6; V: TRBV19; CDR3: CASSNVHSSGANVLTF
J: TRBJ2-7; V: TRBV2; CDR3: CASSEVYSYYEQYF
J: TRBJ2-1; V: TRBV11-3; CDR3: CASSFSGGRTEQFF
J: TRBJ2-2; V: TRBV7-8; CDR3: CASSLMTVNTGELFF
J: TRBJ2-7; V: TRBV28; CDR3: CASSSPERGGVHEQYF
J: TRBJ2-1; V: TRBV19; CDR3: CASKGYGGNEQFF
J: TRBJ2-7; V: TRBV7-2; CDR3: CASSLGRSRTYEQYF
J: TRBJ2-1; V: TRBV7-8; CDR3: CASSFRGGPNEQFF
J: TRBJ1-1; V: TRBV29-1; CDR3: CSVRRGRSDTEAFF
J: TRBJ2-7; V: TRBV7-6; CDR3: CASSSSGGVRYSPYEQYF
J: TRBJ2-5; V: TRBV20-1; CDR3: CSARGPTTVETQYF
J: TRBJ2-3; V: TRBV7-3; CDR3: CASSSGTWADTQYF
J: TRBJ2-7; V: TRBV12-3/TRBV12-4; CDR3: CASSLVSLTGYEQYF
J: TRBJ2-6; V: TRBV9; CDR3: CASSSRPRDGFFGGANVLTF
J: TRBJ2-7; V: TRBV18; CDR3: CASSPPGVRGNYEQYF
J: TRBJ2-1; V: TRBV29-1; CDR3: CSAGRTSGGAQNNEQFF
J: TRBJ2-7; V: TRBV21-1; CDR3: CASSKPGLRDRGRNCIEQYF
J: TRBJ2-5; V: TRBV20-1; CDR3: CSADMGGGGETQYF
J: TRBJ2-1; V: TRBV6-2/TRBV6-3; CDR3: CASSSTRLAGQIEQFF
J: TRBJ1-6; V: TRBV28; CDR3: CASSPQTGTNSPLHF
J: TRBJ1-2; V: TRBV25-1; CDR3: CASSKGPSGGYTF
J: TRBJ2-2; V: TRBV18; CDR3: CASSPPGLESSYTGELFF
J: TRBJ1-1; V: TRBV5-1; CDR3: CASSLVPGGMYTEAFF
J: TRBJ2-7; V: TRBV6-1; CDR3: CASRLKRGPYEQYF
J: TRBJ2-5; V: TRBV15; CDR3: CATSTRQGWIRETQYF